Below, one T cell receptor beta chain is given with its context. The data were produced by immunoSEQ multiplex PCR, yet TCRdb's version contains in-frame clones alone and is incomplete. The data hold some 63,000 clones, with around 93% observed a single time. In germline, CDR1 is SGHNT, CDR2 YENEEA. The CDR3 covers 15 residues. V lost 5 bases, J lost 0 bases, and 10 bases lay in between. This sample is drawn from a study of OX40 agonist ivuxolimab in advanced cancers. The wider study: Dosing consisted of intravenous ivuxolimab at 0.01 to 10 mg/kg every 2 weeks.

Enrollment shut out patients with autoimmune disease history or systemic immunosuppression. This specimen consisted of CD4+ or CD8+ T cells sorted from blood, obtained in a trial of the OX40 agonist ivuxolimab. This chain connects TRBV11-3 to TRBJ1-4, with D maybe TRBD1 (5 bases). The TCR comes from an adult with an advanced solid tumor such as melanoma, head and neck, liver or kidney cancer. The CDR3 DNA follows: TGTGCCAGCAGCGCGACAGCCGCAACTAATGAAAAACTGTTTTTT. Translated: CASSATAATNEKLFF. Full variable domain (missing parts from reference TRBV11-3 and TRBJ1-4): EAGVVQSPRYKIIEKKQPVAFWCNPISGHNTLYWYLQNLGQGPELLIRYENEEAVDDSQLPKDRFSAERLKGVDSTLKIQPAELGDSAVYLCASSATAATNEKLFFGSGTQLSVL.